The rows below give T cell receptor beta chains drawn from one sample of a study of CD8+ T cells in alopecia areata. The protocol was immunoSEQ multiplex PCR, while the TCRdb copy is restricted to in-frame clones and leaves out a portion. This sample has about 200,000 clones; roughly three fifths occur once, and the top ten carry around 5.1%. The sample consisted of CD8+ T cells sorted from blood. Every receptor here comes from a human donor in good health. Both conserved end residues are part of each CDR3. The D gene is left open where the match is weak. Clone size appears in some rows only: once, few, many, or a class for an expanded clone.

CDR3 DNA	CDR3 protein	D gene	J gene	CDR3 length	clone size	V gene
TGCGCCAGCAGCCTGGATGGGCGCGAGGAGACCCAGTACTTC	CASSLDGREETQYF	.	TRBJ2-5	14	few	TRBV5-1
TGTGCCAGTAGTTCCCGGGGCCAAGAGACCCAGTACTTC	CASSSRGQETQYF	.	TRBJ2-5	13	few	TRBV19
TGCAGCGTTGGAGCCGGGCGTGAAGGAGTGACCCAGTACTTC	CSVGAGREGVTQYF	.	TRBJ2-5	14	medium-sized	TRBV29-1
TGTGCCAGCAGCTGGGGCCCCGCTCGGGATTCCAAAAACATTCAGTACTTC	CASSWGPARDSKNIQYF	.	TRBJ2-4	17	.	TRBV25-1
TGTGCCAGCAGCTTATTCAGGGCGGAGACCCAGTACTTC	CASSLFRAETQYF	.	TRBJ2-5	13	.	TRBV7-9
TGCGCCAGCAGCTATTCAGGGGAAGATACGCAGTATTTT	CASSYSGEDTQYF	.	TRBJ2-3	13	.	TRBV5-1
TGTGCCAGCAGCTTTCGGGGCACCGTGGACACCATATATTTT	CASSFRGTVDTIYF	.	TRBJ1-3	14	few	TRBV7-8
TGCAGCGTCGCGGGTCGGACTAGCGGGGGGACCGTCGTTGGGACCCAGTACTTC	CSVAGRTSGGTVVGTQYF	TRBD2	TRBJ2-5	18	.	TRBV29-1
TGTGCCAGCAGTGAGGCCAGCGGGGCCCCCGGGGAGCTGTTTTTT	CASSEASGAPGELFF	TRBD2	TRBJ2-2	15	.	TRBV2
TGCAGCGTTCGGCCGGGGGGGCCGAACTATGGCTACACCTTC	CSVRPGGPNYGYTF	.	TRBJ1-2	14	.	TRBV29-1
TGTGCCACCAGCAGAGATAGCGAGACAGGGGACCACGAGCAGTACTTC	CATSRDSETGDHEQYF	TRBD1	TRBJ2-7	16	few	TRBV15
TGCGCCAGCAGCCCCCCGACAGGGGGAGGCACTGAAGCTTTCTTT	CASSPPTGGGTEAFF	TRBD1	TRBJ1-1	15	.	TRBV5-1
TGTGCCAGCAGCTTAGAAACAGGCCTTGGAGCTTTCTTT	CASSLETGLGAFF	.	TRBJ1-1	13	.	TRBV7-8
TGTGCCTGGAGGAACCAGGGATTCTACGAGCAGTACTTC	CAWRNQGFYEQYF	.	TRBJ2-7	13	.	TRBV30
TGTGCCAGCAGCGTAGGGAGTTCCGACACCGGGGAGCTGTTTTTT	CASSVGSSDTGELFF	.	TRBJ2-2	15	.	TRBV9
TGTGCCAGCAGCTTAGCGGGGCCAGGGGGAAGGGAGACCCAGTACTTC	CASSLAGPGGRETQYF	TRBD1	TRBJ2-5	16	few	TRBV7-2
TGTGCCAGCGTAGGGGATAACCGGCGTGTTTGGTATTTT	CASVGDNRRVWYF	.	TRBJ2-3	13	.	TRBV6-5
TGTGCCAGCAGTTTACTCGCGGGGGCCCCCACAGATACGCAGTATTTT	CASSLLAGAPTDTQYF	.	TRBJ2-3	16	.	TRBV27
TGCAGCGTTGCCGGGATCTTGAACAATGAGCAGTTCTTC	CSVAGILNNEQFF	.	TRBJ2-1	13	.	TRBV29-1
TGTGCCTGGAGCCCCCCCAACCAAGAGACCCAGTACTTC	CAWSPPNQETQYF	.	TRBJ2-5	13	.	TRBV30
TGTGCCAGCAGTTCCACTAGCGGGGGGGCCGAGACCCAGTACTTC	CASSSTSGGAETQYF	TRBD2	TRBJ2-5	15	.	TRBV6-1
TGTGCCAGCAGAGGGTTCGACAGCACCTACGAGCAGTACTTC	CASRGFDSTYEQYF	.	TRBJ2-7	14	.	TRBV6-1
TGTGCCAGCAGCTTGCAAGGGTTCGGGGAGCTGTTTTTT	CASSLQGFGELFF	.	TRBJ2-2	13	.	TRBV5-6
TGTGCCTGGAGTGGGGTCGGGGATAGCGGGGGTATTGAAGAGACCCAGTACTTC	CAWSGVGDSGGIEETQYF	TRBD2	TRBJ2-5	18	.	TRBV30
TGCGCCAGCAGCTTTACCGGGACAGTCTATGGCTACACCTTC	CASSFTGTVYGYTF	TRBD1	TRBJ1-2	14	.	TRBV5-1
TGTGCCAGCAGCTCCCGGGGGGACCAAGAGACCCAGTACTTC	CASSSRGDQETQYF	TRBD2	TRBJ2-5	14	.	TRBV13
TGTGCCTGGAGTGTTTGGGGGGAGTACACCGGGGAGCTGTTTTTT	CAWSVWGEYTGELFF	.	TRBJ2-2	15	.	TRBV30
TGCGCCAGCAGCCGAGGAACAGGTCTCGAGCAGTACTTC	CASSRGTGLEQYF	.	TRBJ2-7	13	.	TRBV4-1
TGTGCCACCAGCAGCACCGCCGGGACAGTGAACACCGGGGAGCTGTTTTTT	CATSSTAGTVNTGELFF	TRBD1	TRBJ2-2	17	.	TRBV15
TGTGCCAGCAGCTTAGCCGGACAGACGTCTTTTGGCTACACCTTC	CASSLAGQTSFGYTF	.	TRBJ1-2	15	.	TRBV7-9
TGCGCCAGCAGAGGGACTAGCGGGTTTGATGAGCAGTTCTTC	CASRGTSGFDEQFF	TRBD2	TRBJ2-1	14	.	TRBV5-1
TGTGCCAGCAGCGTAGACGACTCCTACACCGGGGAGCTGTTTTTT	CASSVDDSYTGELFF	.	TRBJ2-2	15	once	TRBV9
TGCAGCGTTGAAGCCCAGGGGAGTGATGGCTACACCTTC	CSVEAQGSDGYTF	.	TRBJ1-2	13	.	TRBV29-1
TGTGCCAGCATGGGACTCCAAACCTACGAGCAGTACTTC	CASMGLQTYEQYF	.	TRBJ2-7	13	.	TRBV25-1
TGTGCCAGCAGCATCGGGACAGGGGCTATGAACTATGGCTACACCTTC	CASSIGTGAMNYGYTF	TRBD1	TRBJ1-2	16	.	TRBV7-8
TGCAGCGTTGCCGACAGGGGGGACTATGGCTACACCTTC	CSVADRGDYGYTF	TRBD1	TRBJ1-2	13	.	TRBV29-1
TGTGCCAGCAGTCAGACCCGGGCCCAAGAGACCCAGTACTTC	CASSQTRAQETQYF	.	TRBJ2-5	14	.	TRBV13
TGTGCCAGCAGCCCTCGAGGGTCTCTCACAGATACGCAGTATTTT	CASSPRGSLTDTQYF	.	TRBJ2-3	15	few	TRBV6-5
TGTGCCAGCAGCCCGGATAGATCTGGGGCCAACGTCCTGACTTTC	CASSPDRSGANVLTF	.	TRBJ2-6	15	few	TRBV5-6
TGTGCCAGCAGCTTAGTAGATGGGGGCGATGGCTACACCTTC	CASSLVDGGDGYTF	.	TRBJ1-2	14	.	TRBV13
TGTGCTAGTGGAGGGTTGTCGCAGTTCTTC	CASGGLSQFF	.	TRBJ2-1	10	.	TRBV12-5
TGCGCCAGCAGCACGGACAGGTCCGTGAAGACCCAGTACTTC	CASSTDRSVKTQYF	TRBD1	TRBJ2-5	14	few	TRBV5-1
TGTGCCAGCAGCGCCTTCCGGACAGCGAACACTGAAGCTTTCTTT	CASSAFRTANTEAFF	.	TRBJ1-1	15	.	TRBV9
TGCGCCAGCAGCGGGGACAGGGGAAGGAACACTGAAGCTTTCTTT	CASSGDRGRNTEAFF	TRBD1	TRBJ1-1	15	.	TRBV5-1
TGCGCCAGCAGCGGTGGAGCGGGGGAGCAGTACTTC	CASSGGAGEQYF	TRBD2	TRBJ2-7	12	.	TRBV5-1
TGTGCCACCAGCAGAGATGGAATATACAGGGGCACTGAAGCTTTCTTT	CATSRDGIYRGTEAFF	TRBD1	TRBJ1-1	16	.	TRBV15
TGCGCCAGCAGCTTGGAACTGGATTACAATGAGCAGTTCTTC	CASSLELDYNEQFF	.	TRBJ2-1	14	.	TRBV5-1
TGCGCCAGCAGCTTGGTAGGTCCGGATGAAGCTTTCTTT	CASSLVGPDEAFF	.	TRBJ1-1	13	.	TRBV5-1
TGTGCCAGCAGCCCGGTGGGACAGGTCTCCGAAGGCTACAATGAGCAGTTCTTC	CASSPVGQVSEGYNEQFF	TRBD1	TRBJ2-1	18	.	TRBV7-9
TGTGCCAGCAGTGAGTGGGCCTACGAGCAGTACTTC	CASSEWAYEQYF	.	TRBJ2-7	12	.	TRBV25-1
TGTGCCAGCAGCGATTTAGCGGGGGGGGTCACAGATACGCAGTATTTT	CASSDLAGGVTDTQYF	TRBD2	TRBJ2-3	16	.	TRBV7-2
TGCGCCAGCAGCTCTGCCGCTACGTCAGGGGCGCGTACAGATACGCAGTATTTT	CASSSAATSGARTDTQYF	.	TRBJ2-3	18	.	TRBV5-1
TGTGCCAGCTCGAACCGGGACCATTCCTACGAGCAGTACTTC	CASSNRDHSYEQYF	.	TRBJ2-7	14	.	TRBV13
TGTGCCAGCACCCGCGGACGGTCTCCCGGGGAGCTGTTTTTT	CASTRGRSPGELFF	.	TRBJ2-2	14	.	TRBV5-6